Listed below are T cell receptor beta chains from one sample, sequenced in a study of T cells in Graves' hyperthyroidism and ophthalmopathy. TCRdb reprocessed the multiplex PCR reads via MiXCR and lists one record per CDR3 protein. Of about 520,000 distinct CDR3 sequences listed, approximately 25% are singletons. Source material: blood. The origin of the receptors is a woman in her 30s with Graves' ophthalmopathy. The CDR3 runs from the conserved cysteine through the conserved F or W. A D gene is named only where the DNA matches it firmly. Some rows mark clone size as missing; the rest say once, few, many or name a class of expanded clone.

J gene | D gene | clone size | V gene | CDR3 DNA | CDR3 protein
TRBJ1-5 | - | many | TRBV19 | TGTGCCAGTAGTAAAGGTCGGCGTCAGCCCCAGCATTTT | CASSKGRRQPQHF
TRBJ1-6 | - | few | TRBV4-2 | TGTGCCAGCAGCGCCCTACCGGGGGCCGGGAGCGGTTCACCCCTCCACTTT | CASSALPGAGSGSPLHF
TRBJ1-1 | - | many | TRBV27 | TGTGCCAGCAGTTTATATAGGAGCACTGAAGCTTTCTTT | CASSLYRSTEAFF
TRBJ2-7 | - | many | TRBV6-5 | TGTGCCAGCAGTATGGACGGTGCTGGCGGGCAGTACTTC | CASSMDGAGGQYF
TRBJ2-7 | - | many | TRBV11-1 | TGTGCCAGCAGCAGCGTGGGTTCCTACGAGCAGTACTTC | CASSSVGSYEQYF
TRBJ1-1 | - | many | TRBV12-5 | TGTGCTAGTGGTTTGGTAGGCAACACTGAAGCTTTCTTT | CASGLVGNTEAFF
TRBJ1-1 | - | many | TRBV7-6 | TGTGCCAGCAGCGCTACCTTGAACACTGAAGCTTTCTTT | CASSATLNTEAFF
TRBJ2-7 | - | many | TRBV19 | TGTGCCAGTAGTATAGTGGAAGAGGGCTCCTACGAGCAGTACTTC | CASSIVEEGSYEQYF
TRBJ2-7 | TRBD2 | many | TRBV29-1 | TGCAGCGTGCACCTAGCGGTTAGCTCCTACGAGCAGTACTTC | CSVHLAVSSYEQYF
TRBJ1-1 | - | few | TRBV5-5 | TGTGCCAGCAGCCCGGGCGGGGGGCTGGCCACTGAAGCTTTCTTT | CASSPGGGLATEAFF
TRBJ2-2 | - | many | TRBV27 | TGTGCCAGCAGTTTATGGGACAACACCGGGGAGCTGTTTTTT | CASSLWDNTGELFF
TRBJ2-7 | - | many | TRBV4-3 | TGCGCCAGCAGCCAAGACAGGGGAAGCTCCTACGAGCAGTACTTC | CASSQDRGSSYEQYF
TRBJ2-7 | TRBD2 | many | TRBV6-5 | TGTGCCAGCAGTTTGGGGAGCGGACTAGCTCATGAGCAGTACTTC | CASSLGSGLAHEQYF
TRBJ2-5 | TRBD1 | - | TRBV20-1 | TGCAGTGCGGACAGGGCGGAGACCCAGTACTTC | CSADRAETQYF
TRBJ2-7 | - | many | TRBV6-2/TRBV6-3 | TGTGCCAGCAGGGACAGCGGATACGAGCAGTACTTC | CASRDSGYEQYF
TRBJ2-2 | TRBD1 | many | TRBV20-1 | TGCAGTGCTAGAACCGGGACAGGGGTCGGGGAGCTGTTTTTT | CSARTGTGVGELFF
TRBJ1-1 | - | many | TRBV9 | TGTGCCAGCAGCGTAGCGTCAGGGTATATGAACACTGAAGCTTTCTTT | CASSVASGYMNTEAFF
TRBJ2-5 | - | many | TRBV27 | TGTGACGGATCGGGACAAGAGACCCAGTACTTC | CDGSGQETQYF
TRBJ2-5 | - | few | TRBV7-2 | TGTGCCAGCAGCTGGTACCACGGGACCCAGTACTTC | CASSWYHGTQYF
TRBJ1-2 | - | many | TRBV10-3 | TGTGCCATCAGTGAGTCGGCAGGGGACTTTGGGGGCTACACCTTC | CAISESAGDFGGYTF
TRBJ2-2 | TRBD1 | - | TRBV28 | TGTGCCAGCAGTTCGGGACAGGGTCAGTCCGGGGAGCTGTTTTTT | CASSSGQGQSGELFF
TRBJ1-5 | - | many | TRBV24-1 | TGTGCCACCAGTGAACCCGGGATCAATCAGCCCCAGCATTTT | CATSEPGINQPQHF
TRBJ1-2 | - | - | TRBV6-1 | TGTGCCAGCAGTGAAGCTGCACAGAGAGGTGGCTACACCTTC | CASSEAAQRGGYTF
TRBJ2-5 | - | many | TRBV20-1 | TGCAGTGGTTACAGGGTGGAGACCCAGTACTTC | CSGYRVETQYF
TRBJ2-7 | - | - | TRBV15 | TGTGCCACCAGCAGAGCTAACTCGGACGACCGGAACTACGAGCAGTACTTC | CATSRANSDDRNYEQYF
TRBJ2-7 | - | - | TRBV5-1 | TGCGCCAGCAGCGCCAGTTGGAACGAGCAGTACTTC | CASSASWNEQYF
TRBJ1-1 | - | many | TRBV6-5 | TGTGCCAGCAGTTACACTCCCCGGGGCGCGGACACTGAAGCTTTCTTT | CASSYTPRGADTEAFF
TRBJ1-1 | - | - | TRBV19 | TGTGCCAGTACCCCCGAAGGTCCGGGACTAAGATATGAAGCTTTCTTT | CASTPEGPGLRYEAFF
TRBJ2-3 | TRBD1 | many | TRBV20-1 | TGCAGTGCTAGAAGGACAGGGGACACAGATACGCAGTATTTT | CSARRTGDTDTQYF
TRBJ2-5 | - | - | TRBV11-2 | TGTGCCAGCAGCTTAGGGGCTAGCGCCACTCTGTTGGAGACCCAGTACTTC | CASSLGASATLLETQYF
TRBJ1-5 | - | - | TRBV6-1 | TGTGCCAGCAGTGGTGTTGGGTCATATAGCAATCAGCCCCAGCATTTT | CASSGVGSYSNQPQHF
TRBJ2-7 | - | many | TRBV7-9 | TGTGCCAGCAGCCCAAGCCCGACAGACTACGAGCAGTACTTC | CASSPSPTDYEQYF
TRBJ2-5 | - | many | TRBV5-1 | TGTGCCAGCAGCTTAGATTTAGAGACCCAGTACTTC | CASSLDLETQYF
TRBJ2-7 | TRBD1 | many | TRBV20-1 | TGCAGTGCTAGTCGGGACAGGGTTTACGAGCAGTACTTC | CSASRDRVYEQYF
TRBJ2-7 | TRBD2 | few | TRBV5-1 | TGCGCCAGCAGCTATAGCGGGGGGGCGCAGTACTTC | CASSYSGGAQYF
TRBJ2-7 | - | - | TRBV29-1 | TGCAGCGTCGGGGACCCGCTTGGTGAGCAGTACTTC | CSVGDPLGEQYF
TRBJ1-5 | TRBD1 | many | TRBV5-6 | TGTGCCAGCAGCTTACAGGGGGGACCTCAGCCCCAGCATTTT | CASSLQGGPQPQHF
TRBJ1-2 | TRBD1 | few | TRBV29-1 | TGCAGCGCTGCCCGGGGGACAGGGGCCCTCCCCCGCACCTTC | CSAARGTGALPRTF
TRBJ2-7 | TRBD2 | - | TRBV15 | TGTGCCACCTCCGTGCGGGGGGCAGGCTACGAGCAGTACTTC | CATSVRGAGYEQYF
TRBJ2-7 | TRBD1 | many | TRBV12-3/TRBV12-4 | TGTGCCAGCAGACAGGGGGTATACGAGCAGTACTTC | CASRQGVYEQYF
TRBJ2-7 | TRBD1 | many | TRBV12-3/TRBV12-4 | TGTGCCAGCAGTTCCTACGGGACAGCCTACGAGCAGTACTTC | CASSSYGTAYEQYF
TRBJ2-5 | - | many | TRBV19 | TGTGCCAGTAGTATGACAGGTCTGGTACAAGAGACCCAGTACTTC | CASSMTGLVQETQYF
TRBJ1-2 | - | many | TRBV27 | TGTGCCAGCAGTTTATCGGGGGGGCAGGGGAACTATGGCTACACCTTC | CASSLSGGQGNYGYTF
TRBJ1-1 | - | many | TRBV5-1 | TGCGCCAGCAGCTTGGCAGGGCTGGGGACTGAAGCTTTCTTT | CASSLAGLGTEAFF
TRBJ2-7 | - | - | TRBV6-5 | TGTGCCAGCAGTTACTCGATCGGAGGGGTCTCCTACGAGCAGTACTTC | CASSYSIGGVSYEQYF
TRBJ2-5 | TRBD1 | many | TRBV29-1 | TGCAGCGTTCCCCGGGACAGGGGTGGAGAGACCCAGTACTTC | CSVPRDRGGETQYF
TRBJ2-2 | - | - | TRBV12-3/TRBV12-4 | TGTGCCAGCAGTTTAAACAGGGTGGGGTACACCGGGGAGCTGTTTTTT | CASSLNRVGYTGELFF
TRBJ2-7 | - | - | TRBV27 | TGCGCCAGCAGCCAAGCAGAAAACGTGAGGTACTTC | CASSQAENVRYF
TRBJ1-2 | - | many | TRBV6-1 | TGTGCCAGCCGGAACTGGGACTATGGCTACACCTTC | CASRNWDYGYTF
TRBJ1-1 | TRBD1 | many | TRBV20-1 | TGCAGTGCTACTCGGACAGGCGTGAACACTGAAGCTTTCTTT | CSATRTGVNTEAFF
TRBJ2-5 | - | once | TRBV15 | TGTGCCACCAGCAGCGCGGGCAGACCCCAAGAGACCCAGTACTTC | CATSSAGRPQETQYF
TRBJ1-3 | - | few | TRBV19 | TGTGCCAGTATCGGAGGTGGTGGAAACACCATATATTTT | CASIGGGGNTIYF
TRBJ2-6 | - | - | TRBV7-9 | TGTGCCAGCGCCTACTCTGGGGCCAACGTCCTGACTTTC | CASAYSGANVLTF